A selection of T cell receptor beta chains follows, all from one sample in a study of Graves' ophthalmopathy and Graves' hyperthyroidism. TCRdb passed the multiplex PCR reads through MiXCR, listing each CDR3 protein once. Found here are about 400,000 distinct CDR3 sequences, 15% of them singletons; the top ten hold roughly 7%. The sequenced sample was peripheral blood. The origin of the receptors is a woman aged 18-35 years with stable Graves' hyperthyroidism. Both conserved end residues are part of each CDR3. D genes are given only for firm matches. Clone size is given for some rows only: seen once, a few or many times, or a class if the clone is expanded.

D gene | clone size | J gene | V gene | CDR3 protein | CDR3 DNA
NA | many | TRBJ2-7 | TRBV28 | CASSFDTTYEQYF | TGTGCCAGCAGTTTTGACACTACCTACGAGCAGTACTTC
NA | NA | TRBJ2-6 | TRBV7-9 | CASSDRFGNVLTF | TGTGCCAGCAGTGACAGGTTTGGCAACGTCCTGACTTTC
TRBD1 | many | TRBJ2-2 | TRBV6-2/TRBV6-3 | CASSLDRGHTGELFF | TGTGCCAGCAGTTTAGACAGGGGGCACACCGGGGAGCTGTTTTTT
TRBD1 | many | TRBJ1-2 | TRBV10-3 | CAISESEGQGGGNTF | TGTGCCATCAGTGAGTCTGAGGGACAGGGAGGCGGCAACACCTTC
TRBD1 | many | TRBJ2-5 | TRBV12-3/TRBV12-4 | CASTPSGGRQETQYF | TGTGCCAGCACCCCCTCAGGGGGCCGACAAGAGACCCAGTACTTC
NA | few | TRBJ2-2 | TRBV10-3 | CAISESNLRPTGELFF | TGTGCCATCAGTGAGTCGAACCTGAGGCCCACCGGGGAGCTGTTTTTT
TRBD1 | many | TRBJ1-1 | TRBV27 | CASSSIQGKAFF | TGTGCCAGCAGTTCTATACAGGGGAAAGCTTTCTTT
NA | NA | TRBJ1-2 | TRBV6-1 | CASSEFLDGYAQFNYGYTF | TGTGCCAGCAGTGAATTCCTCGACGGATACGCACAGTTCAACTATGGCTACACCTTC
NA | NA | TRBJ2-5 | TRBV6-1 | CASSQRRGQETQYF | TGTGCCAGCAGTCAGCGACGGGGACAAGAGACCCAGTACTTC
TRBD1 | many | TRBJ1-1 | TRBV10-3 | CAISYEQGAVTEAFF | TGTGCCATCAGTTACGAACAGGGGGCCGTCACTGAAGCTTTCTTT
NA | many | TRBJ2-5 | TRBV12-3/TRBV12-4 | CASSGGGKTQYF | TGTGCCAGCAGCGGGGGCGGAAAGACCCAGTACTTC
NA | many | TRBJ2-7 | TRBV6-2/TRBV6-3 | CASSQTGTHEQYF | TGTGCCAGCAGTCAAACAGGGACCCACGAGCAGTACTTC
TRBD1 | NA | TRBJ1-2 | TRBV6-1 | CASGGDSLEIGYTF | TGTGCCAGCGGAGGGGACAGCCTAGAGATTGGCTACACCTTC
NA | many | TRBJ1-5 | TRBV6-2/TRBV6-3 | CASSYRPRGDQPQHF | TGTGCCAGCAGTTACCGGCCCCGAGGGGATCAGCCCCAGCATTTT
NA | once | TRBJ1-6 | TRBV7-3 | CASSLGQSSYNSPLHF | TGTGCCAGCAGCTTAGGTCAGAGCTCCTATAATTCACCCCTCCACTTT
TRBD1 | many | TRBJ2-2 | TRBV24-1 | CATSDLDRGNTGELFF | TGTGCCACCAGTGATTTAGACAGGGGGAACACCGGGGAGCTGTTTTTT
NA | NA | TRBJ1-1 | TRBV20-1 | CSARYGQKNTEAFF | TGCAGTGCTAGATATGGACAGAAGAACACTGAAGCTTTCTTT
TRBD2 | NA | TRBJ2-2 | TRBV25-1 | CASSDIRGLAGAANTGELFF | TGTGCCAGCAGTGATATTCGAGGACTAGCGGGAGCAGCGAACACCGGGGAGCTGTTTTTT
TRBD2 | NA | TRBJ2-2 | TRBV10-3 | CAISHGLAGGAGELFF | TGTGCCATCAGCCATGGACTAGCGGGAGGGGCCGGGGAGCTGTTTTTT
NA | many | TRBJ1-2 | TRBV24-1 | CATSDRLQGGYTF | TGTGCCACCAGTGATCGGCTCCAGGGTGGCTACACCTTC
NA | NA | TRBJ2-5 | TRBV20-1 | CSAIPAGNQETQYF | TGCAGTGCCATCCCGGCAGGGAACCAAGAGACCCAGTACTTC
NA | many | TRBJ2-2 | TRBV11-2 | CASSLGTRELFF | TGTGCCAGCAGCTTAGGTACTCGGGAGCTGTTTTTT
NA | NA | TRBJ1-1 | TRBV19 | CASSGRTANTEAFF | TGTGCCAGTAGTGGGCGGACAGCCAACACTGAAGCTTTCTTT
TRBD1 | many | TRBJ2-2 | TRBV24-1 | CATSRRGQGIFGETGELFF | TGTGCCACCAGTAGGCGTGGACAGGGAATTTTTGGGGAGACCGGGGAGCTGTTTTTT
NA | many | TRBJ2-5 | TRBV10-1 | CASSDQRDIQETQYF | TGCGCCAGCAGTGACCAGCGGGACATCCAAGAGACCCAGTACTTC
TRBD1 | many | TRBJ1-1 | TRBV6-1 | CASSGQNPDRGAEAFF | TGTGCCAGCAGTGGGCAAAACCCCGACAGGGGCGCTGAAGCTTTCTTT
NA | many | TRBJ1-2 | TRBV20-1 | CSARDLQGTGYTF | TGCAGTGCTAGAGATCTGCAGGGGACCGGCTACACCTTC
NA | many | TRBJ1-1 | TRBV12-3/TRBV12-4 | CASSSAGGTEAFF | TGTGCCAGCAGTTCAGCCGGCGGCACTGAAGCTTTCTTT
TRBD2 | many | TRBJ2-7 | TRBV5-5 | CASSHRTSHDEQYF | TGTGCCAGCAGCCACCGGACTAGCCACGACGAGCAGTACTTC
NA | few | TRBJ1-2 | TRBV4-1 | CASSQDLRGGDGYTF | TGCGCCAGCAGCCAAGATCTAAGGGGTGGTGATGGCTACACCTTC
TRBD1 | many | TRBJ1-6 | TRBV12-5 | CASGLASGQGRPLHF | TGTGCTAGTGGTTTGGCGTCCGGACAGGGGCGACCCCTCCACTTT
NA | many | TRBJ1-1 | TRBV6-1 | CASSEGPQNTEAFF | TGTGCCAGCAGCGAGGGACCCCAGAACACTGAAGCTTTCTTT
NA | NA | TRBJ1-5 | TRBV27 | CASSEAEGSGDQPQHF | TGTGCCAGCAGTGAAGCCGAAGGTTCGGGCGATCAGCCCCAGCATTTT
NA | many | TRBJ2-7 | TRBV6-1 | CASWRESYEQYF | TGTGCCAGCTGGAGGGAATCCTACGAGCAGTACTTC
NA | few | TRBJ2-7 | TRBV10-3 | CAISESAVGSYEQYF | TGTGCCATCAGTGAGTCCGCGGTTGGATCATACGAGCAGTACTTC
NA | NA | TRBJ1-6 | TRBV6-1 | CASSPTGTYNSPLHF | TGTGCCAGCAGCCCGACCGGGACTTATAATTCACCCCTCCACTTT
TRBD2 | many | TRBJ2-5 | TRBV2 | CASSESSGGTETQYF | TGTGCCAGCAGCGAGTCCAGCGGGGGTACGGAGACCCAGTACTTC
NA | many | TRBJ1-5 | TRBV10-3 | CAIAQGGSNQPQHF | TGTGCCATAGCGCAAGGTGGGAGCAATCAGCCCCAGCATTTT
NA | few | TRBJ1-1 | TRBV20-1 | CSAVEMNTEAFF | TGCAGTGCTGTGGAGATGAACACTGAAGCTTTCTTT
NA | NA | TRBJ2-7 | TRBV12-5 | CASGLCRFDEQYF | TGTGCTAGTGGTTTGTGCCGTTTTGACGAGCAGTACTTC
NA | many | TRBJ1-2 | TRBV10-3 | CAISADSYGYTF | TGTGCCATCAGTGCCGACAGCTATGGCTACACCTTC
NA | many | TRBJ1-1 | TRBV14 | CASSPTGYTEAFF | TGTGCCAGCAGTCCTACAGGCTACACTGAAGCTTTCTTT
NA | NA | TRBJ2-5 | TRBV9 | CASSVAAGYQETQYF | TGTGCCAGCAGCGTAGCTGCGGGGTACCAAGAGACCCAGTACTTC
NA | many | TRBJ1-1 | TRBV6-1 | CASSPNGAPRTEAFF | TGTGCCAGCAGCCCGAACGGGGCGCCGAGGACTGAAGCTTTCTTT
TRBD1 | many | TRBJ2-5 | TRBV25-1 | CASSVGDRGAGETQYF | TGTGCCAGCAGCGTAGGGGACAGGGGCGCCGGGGAGACCCAGTACTTC
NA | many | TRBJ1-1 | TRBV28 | CASRTAVNTEAFF | TGTGCCAGCCGGACTGCTGTGAACACTGAAGCTTTCTTT
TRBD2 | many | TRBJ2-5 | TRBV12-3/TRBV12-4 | CASSYPGGETQYF | TGTGCCAGCAGTTATCCGGGAGGGGAGACCCAGTACTTC
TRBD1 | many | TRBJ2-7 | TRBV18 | CASSLLDRVTYEQYF | TGTGCCAGCTCACTTCTAGACAGGGTCACCTACGAGCAGTACTTC